This T cell receptor beta chain was captured by sequencing in a study of cytomegalovirus exposure and HLA in healthy donors. General study findings and limits: A later analysis linked 15,000 to 20,000 TCR beta sequences to HLA alleles at 0.05 false discovery rate. Later analysis suggested most CMV-associated TCR beta chains were HLA-restricted. The study reported that TCR beta sequences accurately predicted HLA-A and HLA-B alleles in most subjects. One later analysis reportedly identified an Asian-associated ancestry cluster that showed fewer N-insertions than the roughly 600-donor mean.

The PCR used 60 Vbeta and 13 Jbeta primers. Assay used: immunoSEQ multiplex PCR; TCRdb lists only in-frame clones, some missing. Of approximately 110,000 clones listed, approximately 80% were seen once; the top ten hold less than 4.5%. Concerning this clone: Its cognate antigen is unknown.

The CDR3 runs 13 residues. V lost 7 bases to trimming and J lost 2 bases, with 11 bases between them. Germline loops: CDR1 MNHEY, CDR2 SMNVEV (reference sequence). Sequencing was carried out using PBMCs. The chain carries TRBV27 and TRBJ1-2; TRBD1 might be the D (5 bases). The origin of this receptor is a man aged 40-49 years in good health and CMV-seronegative. The CDR3 region is CASKTTGNYGYTF. The CDR3 nucleotides read TGTGCCAGCAAAACAACAGGAAACTATGGCTACACCTTC.